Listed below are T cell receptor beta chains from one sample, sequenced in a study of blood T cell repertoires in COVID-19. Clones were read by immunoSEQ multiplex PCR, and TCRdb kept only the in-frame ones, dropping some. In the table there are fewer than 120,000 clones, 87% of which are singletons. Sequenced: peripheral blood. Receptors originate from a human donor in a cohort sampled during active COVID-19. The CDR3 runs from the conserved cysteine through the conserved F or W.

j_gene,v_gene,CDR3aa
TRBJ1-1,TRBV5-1,CASSPRTGMNTEAFF
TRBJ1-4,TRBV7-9,CASSYGDREDEKLFF
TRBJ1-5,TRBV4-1,CASSQDAGARNQPQHF
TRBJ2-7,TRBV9,CASSVGWASGGNEQYF
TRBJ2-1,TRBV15,CATSRDLRGGHNEQFF
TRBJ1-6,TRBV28,CASSSLDRDGRPLHF
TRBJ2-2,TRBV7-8,CASSQRREGAGELFF
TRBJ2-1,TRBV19,CASSIVPGGNEQFF
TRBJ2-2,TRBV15,CATSRDRTGGIRELFF
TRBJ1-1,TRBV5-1,CASSLAGGIMNTEAFF
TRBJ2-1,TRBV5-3,CARSPPGNEQFF
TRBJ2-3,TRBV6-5,CASTGMSDTQYF
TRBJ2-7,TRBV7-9,CASSNRQGNSYEQYF
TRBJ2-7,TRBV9,CASSGFESHEQYF
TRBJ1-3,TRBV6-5,CASSSQGGSGNTIYF
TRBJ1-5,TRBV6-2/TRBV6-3,CASSPTKSNQPQHF
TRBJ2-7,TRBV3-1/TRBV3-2,CASSRGAGGSYEQYF
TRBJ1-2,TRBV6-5,CASSSGFGYTF
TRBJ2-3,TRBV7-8,CASSPASGTRSDTQYF
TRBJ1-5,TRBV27,CASSLSMLWDRGRNQPQHF
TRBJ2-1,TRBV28,CASSPTVSGLAGYNEQFF
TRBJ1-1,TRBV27,CASKTWDTEAFF
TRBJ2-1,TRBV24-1,CATSEPRTGSSYNEQFF
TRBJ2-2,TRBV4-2,CASSQEAGTFSGELFF
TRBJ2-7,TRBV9,CASSVVPSGRGDEQYF
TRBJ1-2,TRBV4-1,CASSPTETGLQRYGYTF
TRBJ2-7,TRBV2,CASSTGQGYYEQYF
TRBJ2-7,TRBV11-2,CASSLVGLAHEQYF
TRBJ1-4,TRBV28,CASGGEKLFF
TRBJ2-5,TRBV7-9,CASSLSGSETQYF
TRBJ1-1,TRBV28,CASSLGGMNTEAFF
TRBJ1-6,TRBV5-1,CASSEGVLNSPLHF
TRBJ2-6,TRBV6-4,CASSDSGNSGANVLTF
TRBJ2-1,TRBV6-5,CASSRTGGRSEQFF
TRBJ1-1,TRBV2,CASSENFEAFF
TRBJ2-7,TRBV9,CASSPSGSYEQYF
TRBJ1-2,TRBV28,CASSLSRQGLGGYTF
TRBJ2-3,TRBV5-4,CASSSGTSGPTDTQYF
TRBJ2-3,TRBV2,CASREPGTSTDTQYF
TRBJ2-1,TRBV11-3,CASSSSGMYNEQFF
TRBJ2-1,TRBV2,CASIPGGFDNEQFF
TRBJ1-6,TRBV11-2,CASSLATGLRVSPLHF